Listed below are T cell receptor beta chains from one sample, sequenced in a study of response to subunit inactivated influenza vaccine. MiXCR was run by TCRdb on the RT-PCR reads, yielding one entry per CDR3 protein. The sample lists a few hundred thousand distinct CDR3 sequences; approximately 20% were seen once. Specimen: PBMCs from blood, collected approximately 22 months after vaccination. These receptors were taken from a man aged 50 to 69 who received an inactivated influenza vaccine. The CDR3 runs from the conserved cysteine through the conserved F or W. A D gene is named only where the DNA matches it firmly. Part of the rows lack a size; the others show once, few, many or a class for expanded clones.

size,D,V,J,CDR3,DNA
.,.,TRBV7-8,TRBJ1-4,CASSRGTVVNEKLFF,TGTGCCAGCAGCCGCGGGACCGTCGTGAACGAAAAACTGTTTTTT
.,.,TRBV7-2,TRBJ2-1,CASSLKLRTEGYNEQFF,TGTGCCAGCAGCTTAAAATTGAGGACGGAGGGGTACAATGAGCAGTTCTTC
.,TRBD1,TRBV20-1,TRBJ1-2,CSASSRGQGFYGYTF,TGCAGTGCTAGCTCCCGGGGACAGGGATTCTATGGCTACACCTTC
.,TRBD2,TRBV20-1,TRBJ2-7,CSARRGVSGDTSKQYF,TGCAGTGCTAGAAGGGGGGTTAGCGGGGATACCAGCAAGCAGTACTTC
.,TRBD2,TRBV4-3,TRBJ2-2,CASRREGPRGGELFF,TGCGCTAGCCGGCGGGAGGGCCCCCGTGGGGGGGAGCTGTTTTTT
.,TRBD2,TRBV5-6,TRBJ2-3,CASSFGGVTDTQYF,TGTGCCAGCAGCTTTGGGGGGGTCACAGATACGCAGTATTTT
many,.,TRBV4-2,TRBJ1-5,CASSQDHGGTALPQHF,TGTGCCAGCAGCCAAGACCACGGAGGGACGGCTCTGCCCCAGCATTTT
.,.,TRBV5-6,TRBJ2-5,CASSPPVGETQYF,TGTGCCAGCAGTCCCCCGGTGGGGGAGACCCAGTACTTC
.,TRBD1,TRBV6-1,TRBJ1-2,CASSGGQGAPYGYTF,TGTGCCAGCTCCGGCGGACAGGGTGCCCCCTATGGCTACACCTTC
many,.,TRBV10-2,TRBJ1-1,CASSESRGESFF,TGCGCCAGCAGTGAGTCCCGGGGTGAATCTTTCTTT
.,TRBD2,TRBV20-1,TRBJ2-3,CSARIAGGQSDTQYF,TGCAGTGCTAGGATAGCGGGGGGGCAATCAGATACGCAGTATTTT
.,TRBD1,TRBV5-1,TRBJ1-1,CASSLLGQGGTEAFF,TGCGCCAGCAGCTTGCTCGGACAGGGGGGGACTGAAGCTTTCTTT
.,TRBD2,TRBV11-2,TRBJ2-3,CASSLGWVAGSSTDTQYF,TGTGCCAGCAGCTTGGGGTGGGTAGCGGGGAGTAGCACAGATACGCAGTATTTT
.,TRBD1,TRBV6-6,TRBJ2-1,CASSSGTGNEQFF,TGTGCCAGCAGTTCCGGGACAGGGAACGAGCAGTTCTTC
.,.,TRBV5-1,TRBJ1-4,CASSLGQPRGEKLFF,TGCGCCAGCAGCTTGGGTCAGCCCCGTGGGGAAAAACTGTTTTTT
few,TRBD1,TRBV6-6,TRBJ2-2,CASSNRQGGNTGELFF,TGTGCCAGCAGTAACCGACAGGGGGGAAACACCGGGGAGCTGTTTTTT
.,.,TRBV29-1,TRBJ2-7,CSVVLKTGYEQYF,TGCAGCGTTGTCCTCAAAACGGGATACGAGCAGTACTTC
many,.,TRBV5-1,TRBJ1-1,CASSAGQTTEAFF,TGCGCCAGCAGTGCTGGACAGACGACTGAAGCTTTCTTT
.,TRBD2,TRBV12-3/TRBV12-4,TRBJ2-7,CASSPSGKGEQYF,TGTGCCAGCAGCCCTAGCGGGAAGGGAGAGCAGTACTTC
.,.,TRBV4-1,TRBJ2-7,CASSQVGQTNEQYF,TGCGCCAGCAGCCAAGTAGGGCAGACTAACGAGCAGTACTTC
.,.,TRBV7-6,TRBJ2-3,CASSLVPGFTDTQYF,TGTGCCAGCAGCTTAGTACCGGGTTTCACAGATACGCAGTATTTT
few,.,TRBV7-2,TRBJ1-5,CASSLAGTQNQPQHF,TGTGCCAGCAGCTTAGCGGGGACGCAAAATCAGCCCCAGCATTTT
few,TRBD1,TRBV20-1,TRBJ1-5,CSATRGQDQPQHF,TGCAGTGCTACCAGGGGACAGGATCAGCCCCAGCATTTT
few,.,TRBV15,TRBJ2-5,CATSRWTNQETQYF,TGTGCCACCAGCAGGTGGACAAACCAAGAGACCCAGTACTTC
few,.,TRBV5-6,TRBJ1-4,CASSGYREGSEKLFF,TGTGCCAGCAGCGGTTACAGGGAAGGGTCAGAAAAACTGTTTTTT
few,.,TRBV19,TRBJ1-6,CASSIDGHPYNSPLHF,TGTGCCAGTAGTATCGACGGACACCCTTATAATTCACCCCTCCACTTT
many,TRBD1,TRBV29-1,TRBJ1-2,CSAEKGAYGYTF,TGCAGCGCCGAAAAGGGGGCCTATGGCTACACCTTC
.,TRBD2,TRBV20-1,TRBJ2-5,CSATLARQETQYF,TGCAGTGCAACACTAGCGAGGCAAGAGACCCAGTACTTC
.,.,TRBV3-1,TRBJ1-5,CASSQGWLNQPQHF,TGTGCCAGCAGCCAAGGTTGGCTTAATCAGCCCCAGCATTTT
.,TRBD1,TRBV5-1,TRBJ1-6,CASSLEIPGGEPLHF,TGCGCCAGCAGCTTGGAAATCCCAGGGGGGGAACCCCTCCACTTT
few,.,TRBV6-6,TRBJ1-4,CASRGRANEKLFF,TGTGCCAGCAGGGGCAGGGCGAATGAAAAACTGTTTTTT
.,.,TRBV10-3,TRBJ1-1,CAISEHKNTEAFF,TGTGCCATCAGTGAACACAAGAACACTGAAGCTTTCTTT
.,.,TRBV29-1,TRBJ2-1,CSVESRVNNEQFF,TGCAGCGTTGAGAGCAGGGTAAACAATGAGCAGTTCTTC
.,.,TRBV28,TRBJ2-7,CATREGLTYEQYF,TGTGCCACCCGAGAGGGGCTAACCTACGAGCAGTACTTC
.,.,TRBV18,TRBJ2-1,CASSPIGIEQFF,TGTGCCAGCTCACCAATAGGAATAGAGCAGTTCTTC
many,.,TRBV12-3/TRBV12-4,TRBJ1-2,CASSLSSGTAGYTF,TGTGCCAGCAGTTTATCGTCTGGTACTGCTGGCTACACCTTC
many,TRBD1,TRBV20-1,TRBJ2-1,CSARTSTGANEQFF,TGCAGTGCTCGGACCTCGACAGGGGCAAATGAGCAGTTCTTC
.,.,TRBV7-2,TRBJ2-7,CASSLFSQRPYEQYF,TGTGCCAGCAGCCTCTTTTCACAGAGACCCTACGAGCAGTACTTC
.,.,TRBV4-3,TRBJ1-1,CASSQDSGRLEAFF,TGCGCCAGCAGCCAAGACTCGGGACGTCTGGAGGCTTTCTTT
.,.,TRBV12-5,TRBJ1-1,CASGLRTAVEAFF,TGTGCTAGTGGTTTGAGAACAGCAGTTGAAGCTTTCTTT
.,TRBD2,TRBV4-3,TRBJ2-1,CASSQGPGLAGVNEQFF,TGCGCCAGCAGCCAAGGACCCGGACTAGCGGGAGTAAATGAGCAGTTCTTC
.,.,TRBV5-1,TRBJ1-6,CASSSGPSKGSPLHF,TGCGCCAGCAGCTCCGGGCCTTCTAAGGGCTCACCCCTCCACTTT
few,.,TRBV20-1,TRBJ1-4,CSASTAGVEKLFF,TGCAGTGCTTCGACGGCGGGGGTTGAAAAACTGTTTTTT
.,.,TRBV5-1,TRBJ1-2,CASAPGVLNYGYTF,TGCGCCAGCGCCCCGGGGGTACTAAACTATGGCTACACCTTC
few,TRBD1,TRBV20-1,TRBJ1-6,CSATYTGGSNSPLHF,TGCAGTGCAACTTATACAGGGGGCAGTAATTCACCCCTCCACTTT
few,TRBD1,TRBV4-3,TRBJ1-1,CASSRQGAYTEAFF,TGCGCCAGCAGCCGACAGGGGGCTTACACTGAAGCTTTCTTT
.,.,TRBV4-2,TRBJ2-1,CASSQERNEQFF,TGTGCCAGCAGCCAAGAAAGGAATGAGCAGTTCTTC
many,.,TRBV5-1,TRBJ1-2,CASSPGTAVGYTF,TGCGCCAGCAGCCCCGGGACGGCGGTGGGCTACACCTTC
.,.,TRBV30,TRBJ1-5,CAWNRESNQPQHF,TGTGCCTGGAACAGGGAGAGCAATCAGCCCCAGCATTTT
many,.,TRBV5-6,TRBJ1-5,CASSLSSAWGIAGNQPQHF,TGTGCCAGCAGCTTATCATCCGCGTGGGGGATTGCGGGCAATCAGCCCCAGCATTTT
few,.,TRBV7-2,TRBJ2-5,CASSLGPPRETQYF,TGTGCCAGCAGCTTAGGGCCACCCCGGGAGACCCAGTACTTC
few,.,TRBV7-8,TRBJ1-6,CASSSGIYNSPLHF,TGTGCCAGCAGCTCGGGAATCTATAATTCACCCCTCCACTTT
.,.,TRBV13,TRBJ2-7,CASSPGPSSYEQYF,TGTGCCAGCAGCCCGGGGCCTTCTTCCTACGAGCAGTACTTC